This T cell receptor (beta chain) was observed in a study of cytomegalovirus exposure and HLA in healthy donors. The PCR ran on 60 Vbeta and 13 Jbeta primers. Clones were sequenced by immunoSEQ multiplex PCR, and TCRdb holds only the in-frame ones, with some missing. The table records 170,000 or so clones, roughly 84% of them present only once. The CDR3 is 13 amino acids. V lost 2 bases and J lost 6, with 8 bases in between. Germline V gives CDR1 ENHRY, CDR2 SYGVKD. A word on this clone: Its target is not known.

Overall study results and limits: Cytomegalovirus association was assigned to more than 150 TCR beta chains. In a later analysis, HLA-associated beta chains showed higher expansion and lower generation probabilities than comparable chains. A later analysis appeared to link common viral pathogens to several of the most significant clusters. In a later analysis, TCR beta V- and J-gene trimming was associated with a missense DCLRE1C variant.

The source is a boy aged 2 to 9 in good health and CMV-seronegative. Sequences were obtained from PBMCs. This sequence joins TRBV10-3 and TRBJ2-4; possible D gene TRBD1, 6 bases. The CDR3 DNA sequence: TGTGCCATCAGTGAGCGGGACACAAACATTCAGTACTTC. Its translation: CAISERDTNIQYF.